This passage covers 20 T cell receptor beta chains from one sample sequenced in a study of blood T cell repertoires in COVID-19. Sequencing used immunoSEQ multiplex PCR; TCRdb keeps in-frame clones, though not all of them. Among around 93,000 clones, about 86% were seen once, and the ten largest hold around 4%. Sequencing was done on a sample of peripheral blood. Source of these receptors: a man in his sixties with acute or convalescent COVID-19.

This sequence joins TRBV28 and TRBJ1-3; the D gene is possibly TRBD1 (5 bases). From germline, CDR1 is MDHEN and CDR2 SYDVKM. This CDR3 has 15 residues. Deletions cut 5 bases from V and 2 bases from J, with 13 bases between. The CDR3 DNA reads as TGTGCCAGCAGTACAGGAATTTTAGCTGGAAACACCATATATTTT. This translates into CASSTGILAGNTIYF.

The rearrangement links TRBV11-3 to TRBJ1-2; D unclear. V was pared by 0 bases and J by 2 bases, with 10 bases between. CDR3 length: 15 residues. Germline V gene data show CDR1 as SGHNT and CDR2 as YENEEA. The CDR3 bases are TGTGCCAGCAGCTTAGAGGCCGGGGAGAACTATGGCTACACCTTC. This sequence encodes CASSLEAGENYGYTF.

V is TRBV14 and J is TRBJ1-1, with 9 bases fitting TRBD1. CDR3 length equals 12 residues. V lost 4 bases and J lost 9; bases outside the gene matches: 3. Germline CDR1 is SGHDN and CDR2 is FVKESK. The CDR3: CASSRGQGKAFF. The CDR3 DNA reads TGTGCCAGCAGCCGAGGACAGGGGAAAGCTTTCTTT.

This clone was counted only a few times. This rearrangement joins TRBV15 to TRBJ2-7, with TRBD2 identical over 11 bases. The V and J ends lost 0 bases and 6 bases, in that order; junction bases with no gene match: 16. The CDR3 contains 19 residues. Germline loops: CDR1 LNHNV, CDR2 YYDKDF (reference sequence). The CDR3, as DNA: TGTGCCACCAGCAGAGATTCTGGTTTAGCGGGAGGGCCGTCAGGCGAGCAGTACGTC. It encodes CATSRDSGLAGGPSGEQYV.

The chain carries TRBV19 and TRBJ1-3, with TRBD1 as a possible D gene (6 bases). The V gene's germline CDR1 is LNHDA and CDR2 SQIVND (reference sequence). Trimming removed 5 bases from V and 4 bases from J, with 15 bases in between. The CDR3 runs to 15 residues. CDR3 DNA sequence: TGTGCCAGTAGTGACAGGTCCGTGTCCGGAAACACCATATATTTT. Translating it yields CASSDRSVSGNTIYF.

The rearrangement links TRBV4-2 to TRBJ2-1; weak D call: TRBD1 (5 bases). This CDR3 is 19 amino acids long. CDR1 and CDR2 (germline): LGHNA, YNFKEQ. V lost 1 base, J lost 3 bases, and 22 bases lay in between. DNA for the CDR3: TGTGCCAGCAGCCAAGTATTAGTAGGGGTAGCCACCAACTACAATGAGCAGTTCTTC. As protein: CASSQVLVGVATNYNEQFF.

This clone was detected only a few times. This chain connects TRBV28 to TRBJ2-7; 12 bases are shared with TRBD2. V lost 5 bases to trimming and J lost 0 bases; unmatched junction nucleotides: 2. This CDR3 has 15 amino acids. Germline-derived CDR1 and CDR2 are MDHEN and SYDVKM. The CDR3 nucleotides read TGTGCCAGCAGTCAGACTAGCGGGAGCTCCTACGAGCAGTACGTC. Translating gives CASSQTSGSSYEQYV.

The CDR3 loop reads CASTLPGVNTEAFF. For the CDR3, the DNA is TGTGCCAGCACCCTCCCAGGGGTGAACACTGAAGCTTTCTTT. V and J are TRBV5-4 and TRBJ1-1; weak D call: TRBD1 (6 bases). The CDR3 has 14 residues. V lost 6 bases and J 0 bases, leaving 12 bases between the germline ends. Germline loops: CDR1 SGHNT, CDR2 YYREEE (reference sequence).

This clone was picked up one time. The rearrangement links TRBV9 to TRBJ2-3; 10 positions match TRBD2. The V gene end was trimmed by 1 base and the J gene end by 6 bases; junction bases not matched to a gene: 8. From germline, CDR1 is SGDLS and CDR2 YYNGEE. This CDR3 is built from 16 residues. Written as DNA, the CDR3 is TGTGCCAGCAGCGTAATAGCGGGGGGCATCGTGGATACGCAGTATTTT. Protein product: CASSVIAGGIVDTQYF.

This clone was observed a single time. The rearrangement uses TRBV4-3 and TRBJ1-6; tentatively, D is TRBD1 (5 bases). V dropped 0 bases and J dropped 7 bases, with 13 bases sitting between them. Germline V gene sequence: CDR1 LGHNA, CDR2 YSLEER. CDR3 size: 16 residues. The CDR3 loop reads CASSQDSQGQNSPLHF. CDR3 nucleotide sequence: TGCGCCAGCAGCCAAGATAGTCAGGGCCAGAATTCACCCCTCCACTTT.

The genes are TRBV24-1 and TRBJ2-2, with TRBD1 identical over 9 bases. The junction had 12 bases not matched to a gene; V was cut back by 5 bases and J by 6 bases. This CDR3 has 17 amino acids. Germline V gene sequence: CDR1 KGHDR, CDR2 SFDVKD. The CDR3, as DNA: TGTGCCACCAGTGTTCGAACAGGGGGCGTTTTTGCCGGGGAGCTGTTTTTT. It codes for CATSVRTGGVFAGELFF.

This chain connects TRBV9 to TRBJ1-2; D gene uncertain. The germline gives CDR1 SGDLS, CDR2 YYNGEE. The CDR3 spans 14 residues. Trimming stripped 4 bases from V and 1 base from J, with 11 bases between. CDR3 nucleotides: TGTGCCAGCAGCCCCTCCGAGGATAACTATGGCTACACCTTC. This sequence encodes CASSPSEDNYGYTF.

The chain combines TRBV11-3 with TRBJ1-3; weak D call: TRBD1 (5 bases). This CDR3 has 16 residues. V was pared by 2 bases and J by 4 bases, with 15 bases between. The germline V gene encodes CDR1 SGHNT and CDR2 YENEEA. As DNA, the CDR3 is TGTGCCAGCAGCTTATGGGGCCAGCAGGGAGGAAACACCATATATTTT. Its protein is CASSLWGQQGGNTIYF.

The chain combines TRBV7-3 with TRBJ1-1, with D uncertain. V dropped 2 bases and J dropped 2 bases, with 6 bases sitting between them. Germline-derived CDR1 and CDR2 are SGHTA and FQGTGA. The length of the CDR3 is 13 residues. CDR3 in DNA: TGTGCCAGCAGCTTAGAGGCAAACACTGAAGCTTTCTTT. It codes for CASSLEANTEAFF.

This clone has a handful of counts. The chain uses TRBV7-6 and TRBJ2-3, with D possibly being TRBD1 (5 bases). This CDR3 has 17 residues. V was trimmed by 5 bases and J by 0 bases, leaving 18 bases between them. In germline, CDR1 is SGHVS, CDR2 FNYEAQ. The CDR3 loop is CASSLDPDRESTDTQYF. The DNA for the CDR3 is TGTGCCAGCAGCCTCGACCCCGACAGAGAGAGCACAGATACGCAGTATTTT.

The chain joins TRBV14 to TRBJ2-3; D is possibly TRBD1 (6 bases). This CDR3 spans 16 amino acids. Germline V lookup: CDR1 SGHDN, CDR2 FVKESK. The germline V and J ends were trimmed by 1 base and 2 bases, with 13 bases remaining between them. The CDR3 sequence: CASSQAGRGSTDTQYF. Here the CDR3 DNA reads TGTGCCAGCAGCCAAGCCGGCAGGGGTTCCACAGATACGCAGTATTTT.

This clone was recorded once. The chain employs TRBV5-4 and TRBJ2-1; 11 bases fit TRBD2. V shed 4 bases and J 5 bases; nucleotides not matched to a gene: 17. The CDR3 has 19 residues. In germline, CDR1 is SGHNT, CDR2 YYREEE (reference sequence). CDR3 in amino acids: CASSLGTSGLLSPNNEQFF. DNA of the CDR3: TGTGCCAGCAGCCTTGGGACTAGCGGCCTCCTATCTCCTAACAATGAGCAGTTCTTC.

The CDR3 protein is CAISDFTGSTDTQYF. The CDR3 nucleotides are TGTGCCATCAGTGATTTTACGGGAAGCACAGATACGCAGTATTTT. The chain couples TRBV10-3 to TRBJ2-3; a weak D match, TRBD2 (5 bases). The CDR3 has 15 amino acids. Germline-derived CDR1 and CDR2 are ENHRY and SYGVKD. The V gene lost 3 bases and the J gene lost 0 bases, with 10 bases spanning the gap.

Comment on this clone: The sample carries other DNA sequences with the same CDR3. The gene calls are TRBV27 and TRBJ1-6; TRBD1 matches at 7 bases. The CDR3 spans 15 residues. Looked up from germline, CDR1 is MNHEY and CDR2 is SMNVEV (reference sequence). The V gene end was trimmed by 6 bases and the J gene end by 5 bases; junction bases not matched to a gene: 7. This CDR3 is CASRPGGQNNSPLHF. The CDR3 DNA follows: TGTGCCAGCAGACCAGGGGGGCAGAATAATTCACCCCTCCACTTT.

This clone was counted between two and nine times. The genes are TRBV5-8 and TRBJ2-7, with D possibly matching TRBD1 (7 bases). This CDR3 has 15 amino acids. The V and J ends lost 5 bases and 0 bases respectively, with 15 bases between them. Germline V gene lookup returns CDR1 SGHTS and CDR2 YDEGEE. The CDR3 nucleotides read TGTGCCAGCAGTCGCGGGACAGTGATCTCCTACGAGCAGTACTTC. This gives the protein CASSRGTVISYEQYF. The full variable domain, its missing parts supplied by reference TRBV5-8 and TRBJ2-7, is EAGVTQSPTHLIKTRGQQATLRCSPISGHTSVYWYQQALGLGLQFLLWYDEGEERNRGNFPPRFSGRQFPNYSSELNVNALELEDSALYLCASSRGTVISYEQYFGPGTRLTVT.